This T cell receptor (beta chain) was captured in a study of graft-versus-host responses after intestinal transplantation. About the research overall: Among the recipients, transplants were multivisceral, liver-intestinal, or isolated intestinal. Induction using anti-thymocyte globulin, followed by tacrolimus and steroids for around 3 years, was given to all recipients. Study-wide results and limits: Graft-donor T cell macrochimerism coincided with high graft-versus-host to host-versus-graft clonal ratios in allografts.

Assay: immunoSEQ multiplex PCR; the TCRdb copy retains only in-frame clones and omits some. The sample shows tens of thousands of clones, around 93% of them seen only once. To note about this clone: Its antigen is as yet unknown.

The TCR sequence derives from a human donor who received an intestinal transplant. The source was unstimulated CD8+ T cells sorted from spleen or lymph node cells, collected before intestinal transplant.

This chain's CDR3 is CASSLGQVNYGYTF. In DNA, the CDR3 is TGTGCCAGCAGCTTGGGGCAGGTTAACTATGGCTACACCTTC. This chain uses TRBV7-9 with TRBJ1-2, with D tentatively TRBD1 (5 bases). Germline V gives CDR1 SEHNR, CDR2 FQNEAQ (reference sequence). The CDR3 contains 14 residues. V was clipped by 3 bases and J by 1 base, with 9 bases between them.